This T cell receptor (beta chain) was identified in a study of a mutant IDH1 vaccine in newly diagnosed glioma (dated by TCRdb to the early 2020s). About the investigation overall: Patients received eight vaccinations in weeks 1, 3, 5, 7, 11, 15, 19 and 23, corresponding to visits V03 through V10. Vaccination started 4-6 weeks after radiotherapy alone, or was given together with temozolomide cycles in the groups whose treatment included chemotherapy. The roughly 35 treated patients were around 62% male and roughly 38% female, with a mean age of about 43 years. Prior to enrollment, patients had been given standard therapy consisting of radiotherapy alone, temozolomide alone, or radiochemotherapy with temozolomide, with the combination given to most patients. Peripheral blood samples were drawn at six visits, namely V03 (baseline), V05, V07, V10, V12 and V13. For exploratory analyses, around 26 treated patients had longitudinal TCRB deep sequencing done wherever samples were available.

According to the germline V gene, CDR1 reads LGHNA and CDR2 reads YNFKEQ. Here V drops 5 bases and J drops 6 bases, and the junction holds 11 bases not matched to any gene. Its CDR3 holds 15 amino acids, cysteine through phenylalanine. Of all the DNA, just the CDR3 is kept, 45 bases in frame from base 1. The sample's time point label, in plain terms: week 23, last vaccination. Every vaccine dose consisted of 300 ug of a 20-mer mutant IDH1 peptide in Montanide, administered subcutaneously together with topical imiquimod. Donors had newly diagnosed WHO grade 3 or 4 IDH1-mutant astrocytomas with loss of nuclear ATRX. The samples were drawn from NOA16, a multicentre, single-arm, open-label phase I trial in Germany that tested a mutant IDH1 peptide vaccine in humans for the first time. The DNeasy Blood and Tissue Kit was used to extract genomic DNA from EDTA blood for TCRB sequencing. Preparation of the library involved the immunoSEQ multiplex PCR assay. The hsTCRB Kit was used according to the manufacturer's protocol to amplify rearranged TCR beta chain sequences. Sequencing of TCRB libraries was carried out on an Illumina MiSeq. Processing in the source paper ran as follows. Demultiplexing, trimming and gene mapping were performed with the kit vendor's proprietary platform. TCRdb holds this immuneACCESS table with in-frame rearrangements only. Some clones are missing; in checked studies, unresolved V genes explain under half, and the rest has no known cause. V, J and clone size are those of that table, while D and trimming were read from the DNA. In this sample the table shows some 80,000 clones, 85% of which occur a single time. Of the sample, around 0.73% is held by the ten largest clones.

Notes on this clone: What antigen it recognizes has not been identified. There are no base qualities to consult, and no much larger clone falls within one base.

Here is what the overall study found, with its caveats: PBMC samples for TCRB deep sequencing were selected based on availability. Immune responses induced by the vaccine were seen in more than 85% of patients across multiple MHC alleles. The authors stated that sample limitations prevented analyses of patient blood samples from being reproduced. Changes in the top peripheral T cell clonotypes picked up by TCRB sequencing did not appear to be linked to pseudoprogression.

Sequencing was performed on PBMCs, taken from a glioma patient whose treatment included an IDH1 peptide vaccine. The rearrangement joined TRBV4-2 to TRBJ2-3; 7 bases in the junction line up with TRBD2. This clonotype was sampled from a woman aged 50 to 60 with glioma. The CDR3 corresponds to CASSLMGGVVDTQYF. The sequenced DNA is TGTGCCAGCAGCTTAATGGGGGGGGTGGTTGATACGCAGTATTTT.